This TCR beta chain was found in a study of blood T cell repertoires in COVID-19. Study at large: From the United States, Italy and Spain came samples of acute and convalescent COVID-19. T cells, B-cell-depleted T cells, or PBMCs supplied cDNA or gDNA.

The length of the CDR3 is 14 residues. Germline loops: CDR1 SGHNT, CDR2 YYREEE (reference sequence). V lost 0 bases and J 2 bases, leaving 9 bases between the germline ends. Per the authors' pipeline: Reference gene primer amplification in the assay estimated nucleated cell counts. This table comes from immunoSEQ multiplex PCR, and its TCRdb copy is limited to in-frame clones, with some not included. The D gene and trimming were derived from the DNA, and the V and J assignments and clone size from that table. The sample lists 35,000 to 40,000 clones; 75% to 90% were seen once. The sequenced sample was peripheral blood. The clonotype comes from a man between 65 and 85 years old with acute or convalescent COVID-19. V is TRBV5-4 and J is TRBJ2-7; tentative D call: TRBD2 (6 bases). The CDR3, as DNA: TGTGCCAGCAGCTTGGCACCGGGAGCCTACGAGCAGTACTTC. It specifies CASSLAPGAYEQYF.